The entry that follows covers one TCR beta chain sequence. CDR3 length equals 13 residues. Germline assignment: CDR1 SGHVS and CDR2 FNYEAQ. V dropped 3 bases and J dropped 1 base, with 6 bases sitting between them. The data are from a study of blood T cell repertoires in COVID-19. As for the study in general: Samples came from the United States, Italy and Spain, spanning acute and convalescent COVID-19.

TCRdb's copy holds only in-frame clones and misses some; the assay was immunoSEQ multiplex PCR. The sample includes some 400,000 clones, around 90% of them seen just once. The receptor was isolated from a man aged 18 to 29 with active or convalescent COVID-19. The sequencing sample was made of peripheral blood. The chain is built from TRBV7-6 and TRBJ1-1; D gene uncertain. Written as DNA, the CDR3 is TGTGCCAGCAGCTTGAGTGGGAACACTGAAGCTTTCTTT. Translation gives CASSLSGNTEAFF. Full variable domain (outside the CDR3, taken from reference TRBV7-6 and TRBJ1-1): GAGVSQSPRYKVTKRGQDVALRCDPISGHVSLYWYRQALGQGPEFLTYFNYEAQQDKSGLPNDRFSAERPEGSISTLTIQRTEQRDSAMYRCASSLSGNTEAFFGQGTRLTVV.